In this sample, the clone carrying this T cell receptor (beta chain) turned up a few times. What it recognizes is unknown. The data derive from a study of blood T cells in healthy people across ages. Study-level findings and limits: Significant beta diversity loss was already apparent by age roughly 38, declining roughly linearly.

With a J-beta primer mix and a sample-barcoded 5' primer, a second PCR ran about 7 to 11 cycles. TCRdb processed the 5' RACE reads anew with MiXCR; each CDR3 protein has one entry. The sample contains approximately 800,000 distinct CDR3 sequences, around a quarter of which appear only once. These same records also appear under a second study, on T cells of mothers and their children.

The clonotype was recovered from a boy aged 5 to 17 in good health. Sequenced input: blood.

DNA of the CDR3: TGCGCCAGCAGCGCGACAGGGGTTGATGAAAAACTGTTTTTT. Translating it yields CASSATGVDEKLFF. The genes are TRBV5-1 and TRBJ1-4, with 8 bases lining up with TRBD1. Unmatched junction bases numbered 5, after V lost 4 bases and J lost 6 bases. The CDR3 sequence is 14 residues long. The V gene's germline CDR1 is SGHRS and CDR2 YFSETQ.